This T cell receptor (beta chain) was identified during a study of cytomegalovirus exposure and HLA in healthy donors. With 2 bases removed from V and 3 bases from J, the gap between germline ends came to 8 bases. The CDR3 covers 14 residues. The germline CDR1 and CDR2 sequences are LNHDA and SQIVND (reference sequence). As for this clone: The antigen is not known.

Study observations and caveats: According to an earlier analysis, most TCR beta V segments yielded productive rearrangements about 87% or about 30% of the time. Rarity held for most TCR sequences, but there were some public TCRs that occurred in many donors. For most subjects, TCR beta sequences were reported to predict HLA-A and HLA-B alleles with accuracy.

The primer mix had 60 Vbeta and 13 Jbeta primers. Clones were read by immunoSEQ multiplex PCR, and TCRdb kept only the in-frame ones, dropping some. Its clone listing holds fewer than 85,000 clones. J is TRBJ1-5 and V is TRBV19; weak D call: TRBD1 (5 bases). The sample was PBMCs. This TCR was recovered from a man between 50 and 59 years old in good health and CMV-seropositive. The CDR3 nucleotides are TGTGCCAGTAGTATACAGGGTCTCAATCAGCCCCAGCATTTT. Translation gives CASSIQGLNQPQHF. The full variable domain, its missing parts supplied by reference TRBV19 and TRBJ1-5, is DGGITQSPKYLFRKEGQNVTLSCEQNLNHDAMYWYRQDPGQGLRLIYYSQIVNDFQKGDIAEGYSVSREKKESFPLTVTSAQKNPTAFYLCASSIQGLNQPQHFGDGTRLSIL.